The following is a T cell receptor beta chain sequence with its context. Its antigen is as yet unknown. The data derive from a study of T cells in Graves' hyperthyroidism and ophthalmopathy. Looking at the study overall: Peripheral blood samples were taken at initial diagnosis, prior to any treatment. Study results and limitations: Classification by a 13 V-J model distinguished ophthalmopathy from stable hyperthyroidism.

Germline V lookup: CDR1 MNHEY, CDR2 SVGEGT. The CDR3 covers 13 residues. Trimming stripped 10 bases from V and 2 bases from J, with 9 bases between. Diagnoses rested on clinical symptoms, serum thyroxine and TRAb, thyroid ultrasound and orbital computed tomography. TCR beta CDR3 regions were amplified from RNA. The TCR CDR3 was amplified in a first-round RT-PCR using the HTBI primer set. TCRdb re-called the multiplex PCR reads with MiXCR, one entry per CDR3 protein. The sample includes under 250,000 distinct CDR3 sequences, roughly 17% of them seen just once. The clonotype comes from a woman aged 50 to 60 with Graves' hyperthyroidism. V usage is TRBV6-2 or TRBV6-3 and J usage is TRBJ2-6, with D uncertain. The sequenced sample was blood. CDR3 amino acids: CAIKTAGANVLTF. DNA of the CDR3: TGTGCCATCAAAACGGCTGGGGCCAACGTCCTGACTTTC.